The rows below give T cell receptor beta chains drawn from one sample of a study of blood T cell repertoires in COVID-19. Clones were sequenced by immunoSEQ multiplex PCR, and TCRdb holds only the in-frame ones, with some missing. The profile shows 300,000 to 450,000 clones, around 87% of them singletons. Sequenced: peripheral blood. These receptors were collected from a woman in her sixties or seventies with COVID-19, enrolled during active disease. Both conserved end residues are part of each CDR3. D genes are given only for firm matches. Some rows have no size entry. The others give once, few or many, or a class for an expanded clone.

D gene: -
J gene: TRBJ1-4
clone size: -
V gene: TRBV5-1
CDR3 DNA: TGCGCCAGCAGCTTGAGATCACAGGGCGGAACTAATGAAAAACTGTTTTTT
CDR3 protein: CASSLRSQGGTNEKLFF

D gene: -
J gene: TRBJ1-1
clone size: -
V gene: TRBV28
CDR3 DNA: TGTGCCAGCAGTTTCGGGTGGACTGGGAACACTGAAGCTTTCTTT
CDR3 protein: CASSFGWTGNTEAFF

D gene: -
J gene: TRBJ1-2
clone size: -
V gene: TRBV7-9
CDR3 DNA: TGTGCCAGCAGCTCAGGTCCCTATGGCTACACCTTC
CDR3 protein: CASSSGPYGYTF

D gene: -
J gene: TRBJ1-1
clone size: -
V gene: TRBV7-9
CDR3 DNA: TGTGCCAGCAGCTTAGGGCCGGGAGCTTTCTTT
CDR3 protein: CASSLGPGAFF

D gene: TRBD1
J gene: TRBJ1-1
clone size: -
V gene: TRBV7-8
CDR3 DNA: TGTGCCAGCAGCGTACCGACAGGGAGCACTGAAGCTTTCTTT
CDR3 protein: CASSVPTGSTEAFF

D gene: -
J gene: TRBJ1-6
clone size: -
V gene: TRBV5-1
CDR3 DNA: TGCGCCAGCAGCTTGGATCGCCCGCGGATTAATTCACCCCTCCACTTT
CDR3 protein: CASSLDRPRINSPLHF

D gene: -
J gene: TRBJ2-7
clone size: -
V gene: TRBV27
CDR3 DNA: TGTGCCAGCTCATTCCAGGGGTACTCCTACGAGCAGTACTTC
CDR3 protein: CASSFQGYSYEQYF

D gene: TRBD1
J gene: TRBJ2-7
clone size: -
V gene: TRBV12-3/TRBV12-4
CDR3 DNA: TGTGCCAGCAGTCGGGACAGTCCCTACGAGCAGTACTTC
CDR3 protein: CASSRDSPYEQYF

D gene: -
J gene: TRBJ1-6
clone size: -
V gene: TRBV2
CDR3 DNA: TGTGCCAGCAGGGACAGACCCGTGGCAGATTCACCCCTCCACTTT
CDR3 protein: CASRDRPVADSPLHF

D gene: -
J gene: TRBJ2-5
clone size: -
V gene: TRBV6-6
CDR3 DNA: TGTGCCAGCAGTGCGGGGACCAAGCAAGAGACCCAGTACTTC
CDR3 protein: CASSAGTKQETQYF

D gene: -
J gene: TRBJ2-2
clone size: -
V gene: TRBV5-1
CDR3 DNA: TGCGCCAGCAGCTTGTCGGCGGAGAACACCGGGGAGCTGTTTTTT
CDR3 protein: CASSLSAENTGELFF

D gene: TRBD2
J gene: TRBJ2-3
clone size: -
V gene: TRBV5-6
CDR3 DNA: TGTGCCAGCAGTCCCACCCCCAGCGGGGTCACAGATACGCAGTATTTT
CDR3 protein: CASSPTPSGVTDTQYF

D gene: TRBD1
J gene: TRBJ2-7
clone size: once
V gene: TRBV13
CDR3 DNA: TGTGCCAGCAGCTTAGGCCTCTTGGGGACAGGGGGCTACGAGCAGTACTTC
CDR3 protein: CASSLGLLGTGGYEQYF

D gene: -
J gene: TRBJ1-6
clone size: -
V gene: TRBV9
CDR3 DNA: TGTGCCAGCAGCGCTGAGACCTATAATTCACCCCTCCACTTT
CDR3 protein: CASSAETYNSPLHF

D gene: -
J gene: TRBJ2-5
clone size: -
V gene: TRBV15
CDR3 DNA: TGTGCCACCAGCAGAGAACCGCAGGGGATTGGGGAGACCCAGTACTTC
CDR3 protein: CATSREPQGIGETQYF

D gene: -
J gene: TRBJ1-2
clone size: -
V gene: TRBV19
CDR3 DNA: TGTGCCAGTAGTATAGATTGGACACATCGTGGCTACACCTTC
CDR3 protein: CASSIDWTHRGYTF

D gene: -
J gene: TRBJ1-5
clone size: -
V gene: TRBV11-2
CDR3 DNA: TGTGCCAGCAGCTTTCCTCGGGGGGGGCCGAGACAGCCCCAGCATTTT
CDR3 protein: CASSFPRGGPRQPQHF

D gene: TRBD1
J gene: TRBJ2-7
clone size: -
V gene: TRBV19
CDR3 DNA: TGTGCCAGTAGTTTCGAATTCGGGACAGGGGTCCGCGAGCAGTACTTC
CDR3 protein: CASSFEFGTGVREQYF

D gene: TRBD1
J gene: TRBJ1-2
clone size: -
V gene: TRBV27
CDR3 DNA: TGTGCCAGCAGTATCATCTCGGACAGGGTAATCGGTGGCTACACCTTC
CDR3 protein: CASSIISDRVIGGYTF

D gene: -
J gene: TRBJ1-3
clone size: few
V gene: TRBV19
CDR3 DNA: TGTGCCAGTAGTATTACAAGTCCCACGGGAAACACCATATATTTT
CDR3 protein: CASSITSPTGNTIYF

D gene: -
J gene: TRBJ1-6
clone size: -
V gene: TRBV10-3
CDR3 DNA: TGTGCCATCAGGGTGACAGAGGATAATTCACCCCTCCACTTT
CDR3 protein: CAIRVTEDNSPLHF

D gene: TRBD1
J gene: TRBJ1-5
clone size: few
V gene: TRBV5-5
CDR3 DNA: TGTGCCAGCAGCTTGGGGGACAGTTTCAATCAGCCCCAGCATTTT
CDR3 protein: CASSLGDSFNQPQHF

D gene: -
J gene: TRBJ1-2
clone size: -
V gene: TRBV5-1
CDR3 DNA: TGCGCCAGCAGCGACGGGAGATCCTATGGCTACACCTTC
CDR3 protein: CASSDGRSYGYTF

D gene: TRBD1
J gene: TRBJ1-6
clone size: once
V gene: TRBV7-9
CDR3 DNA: TGTGCCAGCAGCCCCGAGACAGGGCCGGATTCACCCCTCCACTTT
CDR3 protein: CASSPETGPDSPLHF

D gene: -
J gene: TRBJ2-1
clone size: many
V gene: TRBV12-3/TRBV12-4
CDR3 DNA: TGTGCCACAGGGGCAAATTATAATGAGCAGTTCTTC
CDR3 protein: CATGANYNEQFF

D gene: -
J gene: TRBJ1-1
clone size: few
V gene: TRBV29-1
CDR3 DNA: TGCAGCGTACTGACGGGGGCTGAAGCTTTCTTT
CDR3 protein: CSVLTGAEAFF

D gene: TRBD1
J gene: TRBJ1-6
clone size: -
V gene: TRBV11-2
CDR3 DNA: TGTGCCAGCAGCGCGAGAGGACAGGGGCGTTCCTATAATTCACCCCTCCACTTT
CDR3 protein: CASSARGQGRSYNSPLHF

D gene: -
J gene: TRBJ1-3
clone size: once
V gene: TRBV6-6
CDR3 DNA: TGTGCCAGCTCGCCCTCGGGAGGAAACACCATATATTTT
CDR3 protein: CASSPSGGNTIYF

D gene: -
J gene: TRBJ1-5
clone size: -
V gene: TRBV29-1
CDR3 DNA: TGCAGCGTTGCCCAGGACAATAGCAATCAGCCCCAGCATTTT
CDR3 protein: CSVAQDNSNQPQHF

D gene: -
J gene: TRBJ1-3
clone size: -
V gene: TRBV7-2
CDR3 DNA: TGTGCCAGCAGCTCAGACAGCGGAAACACCATATATTTT
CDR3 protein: CASSSDSGNTIYF

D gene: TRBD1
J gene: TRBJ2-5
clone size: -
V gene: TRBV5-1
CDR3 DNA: TGCGCCAGCAGACCGCCAGGGGGCCGGGAGACCCAGTACTTC
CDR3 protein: CASRPPGGRETQYF

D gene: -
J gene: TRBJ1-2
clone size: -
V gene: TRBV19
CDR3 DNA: TGTGCCAGTAGTATAGGCCGACAAGGCTACACCTTC
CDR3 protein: CASSIGRQGYTF

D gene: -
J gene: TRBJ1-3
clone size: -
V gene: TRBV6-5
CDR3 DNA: TGTGCCAGCAGTTACACCGCGGTATCGGGAGGAAACACCATATATTTT
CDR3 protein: CASSYTAVSGGNTIYF

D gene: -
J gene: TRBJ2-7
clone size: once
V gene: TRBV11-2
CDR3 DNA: TGTGCCAGCAGCTTAGGGGCTTCCTACGAGCAGTACTTC
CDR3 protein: CASSLGASYEQYF

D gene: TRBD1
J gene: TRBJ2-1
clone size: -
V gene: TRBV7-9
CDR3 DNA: TGTGCCAGCAGTAGGACAGGGGGCAATGAGCAGTTCTTC
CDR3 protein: CASSRTGGNEQFF

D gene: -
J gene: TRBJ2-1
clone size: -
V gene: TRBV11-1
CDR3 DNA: TGTGCCAGCAGCTTAGCGCATGGCTCCAACAATGAGCAGTTCTTC
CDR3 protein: CASSLAHGSNNEQFF

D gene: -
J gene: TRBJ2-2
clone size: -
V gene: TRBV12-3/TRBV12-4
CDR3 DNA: TGTGCCAGCAGTTCCGGGACCGGGGAGCTGTTTTTT
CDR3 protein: CASSSGTGELFF

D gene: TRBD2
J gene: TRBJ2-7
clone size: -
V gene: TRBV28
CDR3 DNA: TGTGCCAGCAGGGCACTAGGACTAGCGGGGGGTAAATACTACGAGCAGTACTTC
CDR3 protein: CASRALGLAGGKYYEQYF

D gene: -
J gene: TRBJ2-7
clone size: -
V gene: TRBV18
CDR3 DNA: TGTGCCAGCTCACCATTAGGGGTCGAGCAGTACTTC
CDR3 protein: CASSPLGVEQYF